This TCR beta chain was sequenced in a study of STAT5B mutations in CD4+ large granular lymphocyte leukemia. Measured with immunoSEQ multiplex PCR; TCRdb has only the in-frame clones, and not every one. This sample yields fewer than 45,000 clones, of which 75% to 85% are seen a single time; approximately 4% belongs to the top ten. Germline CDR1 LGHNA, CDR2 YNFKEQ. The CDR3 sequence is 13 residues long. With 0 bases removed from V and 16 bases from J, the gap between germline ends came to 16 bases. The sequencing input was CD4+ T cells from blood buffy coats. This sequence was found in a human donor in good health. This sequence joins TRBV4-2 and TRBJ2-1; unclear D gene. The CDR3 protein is CASSQDKWDHIFF. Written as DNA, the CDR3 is TGTGCCAGCAGCCAAGATAAGTGGGATCACATATTCTTC.